A single sample is the source of the 11 T cell receptor beta chains below, sequenced in a study of CD8+CD57+ T cells in acquired aplastic anemia. Profiling of TCR beta VDJ combinations and CDR3 sequences used genomic DNA as template. TCRdb called the reads again in MiXCR, with one record for every CDR3 protein. The sample lists fewer than 200,000 distinct CDR3 sequences, 45% to 55% occurring once. All sequencing subjects had displayed CD8+CD57+ cell expansion on flow cytometry. Input material: sorted CD4+, CD8+, or CD8+CD57+ T cells (not recorded which) from PBMCs. Receptors originate from a human donor with aplastic anemia.

The CDR3 DNA is TGTGCCAGCAGCTCCCAGCGGGGGGGCCGCACAGATACGCAGTATTTT. Translating it yields CASSSQRGGRTDTQYF. The chain recombines TRBV7-9 with TRBJ2-3; 10 bases line up with TRBD2. The V and J ends lost 4 bases and 1 base, in that order; junction bases with no gene match: 5. Germline-derived CDR1 and CDR2 are SEHNR and FQNEAQ (reference sequence). The CDR3 is 16 amino acids.

Ten or more counts support this clonotype. The V and J genes are TRBV20-1 and TRBJ1-3; TRBD1 matches 10 bases. After removal of 5 bases from V and 7 bases from J, the junction contained 8 bases not matched to a gene. The CDR3 consists of 14 residues. Germline-derived CDR1 and CDR2 are DFQATT and SNEGSKA (reference sequence). CDR3 loop: CSAPRTGGGNTIYF. As DNA, the CDR3 is TGCAGTGCTCCACGGACAGGGGGAGGGAACACCATATATTTT.

This chain connects TRBV29-1 to TRBJ1-5, with D possibly matching TRBD1 (6 bases). This CDR3 is 14 amino acids long. Trimming shortened V by 8 bases and J by 7 bases, and 21 bases separated the two germline ends. The germline V gene has CDR1 SQVTM and CDR2 ANQGSEA. The CDR3 DNA is TGCAGCTCCAGGGGCGCCAACAATGAGCAGCCCCAGCATTTT. Translating gives CSSRGANNEQPQHF.

This sequence joins TRBV10-3 and TRBJ1-1; D perhaps matches TRBD1 (5 bases). CDR3 length: 16 amino acids. V dropped 0 bases and J dropped 0 bases, with 11 bases sitting between them. The germline gives CDR1 ENHRY, CDR2 SYGVKD. In nucleotides, the CDR3 is TGTGCCATCAGTGAGTCTGGTGTGACAGTGAACACTGAAGCTTTCTTT. This encodes CAISESGVTVNTEAFF.

There are many counts of this clonotype. V is TRBV7-9 and J is TRBJ1-5, with 10 positions matching TRBD1. V trimming: 5 bases; J trimming: 11 bases; junction bases outside the gene matches: 15. Germline assignment: CDR1 SEHNR and CDR2 FQNEAQ (reference sequence). This CDR3 spans 16 amino acids. The CDR3: CASSLQRQGAKRAQHF. The CDR3, as DNA: TGTGCCAGCAGCCTACAGCGACAGGGGGCGAAAAGGGCCCAGCATTTT.

This chain links TRBV29-1 with TRBJ2-2; 8 bases are a match to TRBD2. Per germline, CDR1 SQVTM and CDR2 ANQGSEA. The CDR3 covers 14 residues. With 8 bases clipped from V and 6 bases from J, the junction kept 11 bases outside the gene matches. The CDR3 protein is CSIPGRGGAGELFF. The CDR3 bases are TGCAGCATCCCCGGGAGGGGGGGGGCCGGGGAGCTGTTTTTT.

This chain links TRBV7-9 with TRBJ2-7; D call uncertain. Germline V gene data show CDR1 as SEHNR and CDR2 as FQNEAQ (reference sequence). The length of the CDR3 is 13 residues. With 5 bases removed from V and 5 bases from J, the gap between germline ends came to 13 bases. The CDR3 loop is CASSPRVSHEQYF. The CDR3 nucleotides are TGTGCCAGCAGCCCGCGAGTGTCCCACGAGCAGTACTTC.

Only a few counts were recorded for this clonotype. This chain uses TRBV19 with TRBJ2-5; weak D call: TRBD2 (5 bases). The V gene lost 1 base and the J gene lost 5 bases, with 11 bases spanning the gap. Germline values: CDR1 LNHDA, CDR2 SQIVND (reference sequence). The CDR3 is 14 amino acids. CDR3 sequence (DNA): TGTGCCAGTAGTATAGGGCTAGCTTGGGAGACCCAGTACTTC. Amino acids: CASSIGLAWETQYF. The full variable domain, completed using reference TRBV19 and TRBJ2-5, is DGGITQSPKYLFRKEGQNVTLSCEQNLNHDAMYWYRQDPGQGLRLIYYSQIVNDFQKGDIAEGYSVSREKKESFPLTVTSAQKNPTAFYLCASSIGLAWETQYFGPGTRLLVL.

The rearrangement joins TRBV7-3 to TRBJ2-1; 7 bases map to TRBD1. V shed 5 bases and J 3 bases; nucleotides not matched to a gene: 4. There are 14 residues in the CDR3. Germline loops: CDR1 SGHTA, CDR2 FQGTGA. The CDR3 loop reads CASSPQGVYNEQFF. As DNA, the CDR3 is TGTGCCAGCAGCCCCCAGGGGGTCTACAATGAGCAGTTCTTC.

V usage is TRBV12-3 or TRBV12-4 and J usage is TRBJ1-1, with D hard to call. V gave up 5 bases and J gave up 3 bases, with 13 bases separating them. CDR3 length equals 14 residues. In nucleotides, the CDR3 is TGTGCCAGCAGTCTCGTGGGGAGCGACACTGAAGCTTTCTTT. Amino acid sequence: CASSLVGSDTEAFF.

This clonotype was found many times. V gene TRBV24-1 combines with J gene TRBJ2-1; D is ambiguous. CDR1 is KGHDR, CDR2 SFDVKD, per germline. V lost 1 base and J 0 bases, leaving 12 bases between the germline ends. The CDR3 spans 17 residues. The CDR3 spells CATSDFRSPSSYNEQFF. The CDR3 nucleotides are TGTGCCACCAGTGATTTTCGGTCCCCTAGCTCCTACAATGAGCAGTTCTTC.